This T cell receptor beta chain was recovered during a study of blood T cell repertoires in COVID-19. Study details: Nucleic acid was either cDNA or gDNA, and it came from T cells, B-cell-depleted T cells, or PBMCs.

This clone was found once. Per the authors' pipeline: Amplification with reference gene primers provided the estimates of nucleated cell counts. Profiling relied on immunoSEQ multiplex PCR, and the TCRdb table lists in-frame clones only, not all of them. The V and J calls and the clone size are those of that table, but D and trimming were determined from the DNA. The sample shows approximately 250,000 clones, about 80% of them seen only once. Source material: peripheral blood. This clonotype was obtained from a human donor in a cohort sampled during active COVID-19.

DNA of the CDR3: TGTGCCAGCAGCTTAGATGGGGCGACCGGGGAGCTGTTTTTT. Amino acids: CASSLDGATGELFF. The chain uses TRBV7-9 and TRBJ2-2, with D possibly matching TRBD1 (5 bases). CDR3 size: 14 residues. Germline CDR1 SEHNR, CDR2 FQNEAQ (reference sequence). The germline V and J ends were trimmed by 1 base and 5 bases, with 8 bases remaining between them.